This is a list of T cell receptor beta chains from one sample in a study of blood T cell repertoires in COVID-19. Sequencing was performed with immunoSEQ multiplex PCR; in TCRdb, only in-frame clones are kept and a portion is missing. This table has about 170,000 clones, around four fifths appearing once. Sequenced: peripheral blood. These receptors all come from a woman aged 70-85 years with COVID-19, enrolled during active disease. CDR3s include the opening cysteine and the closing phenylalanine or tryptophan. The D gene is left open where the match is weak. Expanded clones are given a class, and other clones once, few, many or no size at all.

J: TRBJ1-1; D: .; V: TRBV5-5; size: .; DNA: TGTGCCAGCAGCTTAGAGGACAGATTTCACACTGAAGCTTTCTTT; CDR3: CASSLEDRFHTEAFF
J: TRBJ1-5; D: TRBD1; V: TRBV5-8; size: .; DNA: TGTGCCAGCAGCCCCGGCAGGGGGGCCTATAGCAATCAGCCCCAGCATTTT; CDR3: CASSPGRGAYSNQPQHF
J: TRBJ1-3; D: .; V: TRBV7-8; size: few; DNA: TGTGCCAGCAGCTTCCCGGGAAACACCATATATTTT; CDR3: CASSFPGNTIYF
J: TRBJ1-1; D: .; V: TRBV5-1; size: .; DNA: TGCGCCAGCAGGTATACAGGTACTTCGGGCACTGAAGCTTTCTTT; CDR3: CASRYTGTSGTEAFF
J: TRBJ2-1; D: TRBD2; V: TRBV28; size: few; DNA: TGTGCCAGCAAGGTAGCGGGAATGCAGGGTGAGCAGTTCTTC; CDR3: CASKVAGMQGEQFF
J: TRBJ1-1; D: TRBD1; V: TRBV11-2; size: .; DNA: TGTGCCAGCAGCCGTAACCAGGGGGCCGCTGAAGCTTTCTTT; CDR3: CASSRNQGAAEAFF
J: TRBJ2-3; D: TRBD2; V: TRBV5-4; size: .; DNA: TGTGCCAGCAGCTTGGATGGGCTAGCGGGGACAGATACGCAGTATTTT; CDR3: CASSLDGLAGTDTQYF
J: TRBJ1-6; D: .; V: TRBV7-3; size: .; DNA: TGTGCCAGCAGCTTACGAGGCTGGGGGGGTTCACCCCTCCACTTT; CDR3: CASSLRGWGGSPLHF
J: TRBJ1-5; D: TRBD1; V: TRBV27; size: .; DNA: TGTGCCAGCAGTTTACGGTTTAGGGGGCTTAATCAGCCCCAGCATTTT; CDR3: CASSLRFRGLNQPQHF
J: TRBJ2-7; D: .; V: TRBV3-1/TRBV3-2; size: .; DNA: TGTGCCAGCAGCCAACACCCGGACAGAAACTACGAGCAGTACTTC; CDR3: CASSQHPDRNYEQYF
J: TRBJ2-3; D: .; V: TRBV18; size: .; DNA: TGTGCCAGCTCCCCTAGAGCCGGAGATACGCAGTATTTT; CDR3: CASSPRAGDTQYF
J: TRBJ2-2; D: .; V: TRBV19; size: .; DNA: TGTGCCGTGGGCAGGGTGAACACCGGGGAGCTGTTTTTT; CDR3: CAVGRVNTGELFF
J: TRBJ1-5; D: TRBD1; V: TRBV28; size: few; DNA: TGTGCCAGCATTGGACAGGGCGGTCAGCCCCAGCATTTT; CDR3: CASIGQGGQPQHF
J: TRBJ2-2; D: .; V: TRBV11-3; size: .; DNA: TGTGCCAGCAGATCGGACTCGAACACCGGGGAGCTGTTTTTT; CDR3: CASRSDSNTGELFF
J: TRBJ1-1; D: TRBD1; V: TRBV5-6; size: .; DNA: TGTGCCAGCAGCTTGCCAGGGACAGGGGGCACTGAAGCTTTCTTT; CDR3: CASSLPGTGGTEAFF
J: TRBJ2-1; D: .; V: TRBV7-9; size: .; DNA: TGTGCCAGCAGCCGGGTCCGAAACAATGAGCAGTTCTTC; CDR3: CASSRVRNNEQFF
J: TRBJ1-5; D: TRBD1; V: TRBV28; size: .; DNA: TGTGCCAGCAGAATAGGACAGGGTTCTTCGGATTTT; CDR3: CASRIGQGSSDF
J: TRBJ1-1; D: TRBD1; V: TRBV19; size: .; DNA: TGTGCCAGTAGTTCCTACACAGGGGGATTAGACACTGAAGCTTTCTTT; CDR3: CASSSYTGGLDTEAFF
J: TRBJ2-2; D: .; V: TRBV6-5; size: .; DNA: TGTGCCAGCATGGGGTCAACGAACACCGGGGAGCTGCTTTTT; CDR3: CASMGSTNTGELLF
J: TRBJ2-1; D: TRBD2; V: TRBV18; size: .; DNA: TGTGCCAGCTCACCCAGCGGGGGGAGCTCCTACAATGAGCAGTTCTTC; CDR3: CASSPSGGSSYNEQFF
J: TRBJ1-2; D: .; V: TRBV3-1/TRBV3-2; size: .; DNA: TGTGCCAGCAGCCAACAGGGAGGTGGTGGCTACACCTTC; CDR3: CASSQQGGGGYTF
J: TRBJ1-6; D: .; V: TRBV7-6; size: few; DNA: TGTGCCAGCAGCTTACTGAGCTCCTATAATTCACCCCTCCACTTT; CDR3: CASSLLSSYNSPLHF
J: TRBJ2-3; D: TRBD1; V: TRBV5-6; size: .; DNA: TGTGCCAGCAGCCCAGGGGGCGCGGTCCCTGGCACAGATACGCAGTATTTT; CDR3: CASSPGGAVPGTDTQYF
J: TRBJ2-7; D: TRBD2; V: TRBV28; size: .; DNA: TGTGCCAGCAGTTTACCGGGACTACCTTCCTACGAGCAGTACTTC; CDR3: CASSLPGLPSYEQYF
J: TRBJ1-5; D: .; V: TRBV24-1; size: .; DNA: TGTGCCACCAGTGATGGGCGGGGCAATCAGCCCCAGCATTTT; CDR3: CATSDGRGNQPQHF
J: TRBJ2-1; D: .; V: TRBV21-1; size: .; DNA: TGTGCCAGCAGCTCCCCGGGCGGGGGATCGCTAGCGGGGGTCCACAATGAGCAGTTCTTC; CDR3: CASSSPGGGSLAGVHNEQFF
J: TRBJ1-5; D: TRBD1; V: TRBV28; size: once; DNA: TGTGCCAGCAGTTTTCTACAGGGGGGAAATCAGCCCCAGCATTTT; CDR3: CASSFLQGGNQPQHF
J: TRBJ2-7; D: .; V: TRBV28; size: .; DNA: TGTGCCAGCAGTTTAAATCCAGTAAGCTCCTACGAGCAGTACTTC; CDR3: CASSLNPVSSYEQYF
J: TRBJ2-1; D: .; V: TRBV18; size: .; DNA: TGTGCCAGCTCACCAATGGAGTCTAGCTCCTACAATGAGCAGTTCTTC; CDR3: CASSPMESSSYNEQFF
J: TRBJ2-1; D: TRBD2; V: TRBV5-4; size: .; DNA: TGTGCCAGCAGCTCCTGGACTAGCGGGAGGAGCTCCTACAATGAGCAGTTCTTC; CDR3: CASSSWTSGRSSYNEQFF
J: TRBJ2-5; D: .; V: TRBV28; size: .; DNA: TGTGCCAGCAGTTTATCGTACGGGCAAGAGACCCAGTACTTC; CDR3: CASSLSYGQETQYF
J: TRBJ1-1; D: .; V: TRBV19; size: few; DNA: TGTGCCAGTAGTGAGCTGGGACACCTGAACACTGAAGCTTTCTTT; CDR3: CASSELGHLNTEAFF
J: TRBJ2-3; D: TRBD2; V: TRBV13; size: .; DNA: TGTGCCAGCAGCTCCGCGGGGACTAGCGGGGTCACAGATACGCAGTATTTT; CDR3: CASSSAGTSGVTDTQYF
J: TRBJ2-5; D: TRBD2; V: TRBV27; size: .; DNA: TGTGCCAGCAGTTGGGCTAGCGGGTCCAAAGAGACCCAGTACTTC; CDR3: CASSWASGSKETQYF
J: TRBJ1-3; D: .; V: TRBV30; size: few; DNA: TGTGCCTCAAAGCCCGGGAGAAGCTCTGGAAACACCATATATTTT; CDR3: CASKPGRSSGNTIYF
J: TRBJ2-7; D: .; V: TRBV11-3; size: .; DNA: TGTGCCAGCAGCTTAGGGTGGGGGCACGAGCAGTACTTC; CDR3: CASSLGWGHEQYF
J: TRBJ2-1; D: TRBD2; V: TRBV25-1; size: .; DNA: TGTGCCAGCAGTGAACCGGGGGGGCGGAATGAGCAGTTCTTC; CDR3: CASSEPGGRNEQFF
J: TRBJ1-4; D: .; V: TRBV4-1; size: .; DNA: TGCGCCAGCAGCCAACCCTGGGGCCCCCTAACCCTCCCTTCGTTT; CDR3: CASSQPWGPLTLPSF
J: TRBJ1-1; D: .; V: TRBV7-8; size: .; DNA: TGTGCCAGCAGCTCCTACACTGAAGCTTTCTTT; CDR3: CASSSYTEAFF
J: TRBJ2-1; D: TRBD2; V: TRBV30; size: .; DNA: TGTGCCTGGAGTGTACTAGCGGGAGGGCCAAATAGGAATGAGCAGTTCTTC; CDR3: CAWSVLAGGPNRNEQFF
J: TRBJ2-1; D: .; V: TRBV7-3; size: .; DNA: TGTGCCAGCAGCTTAAAGCCGGAGTGGGACAATGAGCAGTTCTTC; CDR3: CASSLKPEWDNEQFF
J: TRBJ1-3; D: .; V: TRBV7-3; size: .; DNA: TGTGCCAGCAGGGACAGTCTCTCTGGAAACACCATATATTTT; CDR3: CASRDSLSGNTIYF
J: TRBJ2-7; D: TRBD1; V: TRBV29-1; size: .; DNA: TGCAGCGTAGACCTGACAGGGATAGACAAGCAGTACTTC; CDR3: CSVDLTGIDKQYF
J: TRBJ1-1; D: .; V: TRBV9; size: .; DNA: TGTGCCAGCAGCGTAGCTCCGAACACTGAAGCTTTCTTT; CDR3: CASSVAPNTEAFF
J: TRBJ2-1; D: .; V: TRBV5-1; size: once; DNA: TGCGCCAGCAACGAGCAGGGCAATGAGCAGTTCTTC; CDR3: CASNEQGNEQFF
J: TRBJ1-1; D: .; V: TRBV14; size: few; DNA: TGTGCCAGCAGCCTGAATCAGGGGAACACTGAAGCTTTCTTT; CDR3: CASSLNQGNTEAFF
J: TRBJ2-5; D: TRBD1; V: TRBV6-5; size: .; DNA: TGTGCCAGCAGGACAGGGTCCGGAGAGACCCAGTACTTC; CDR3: CASRTGSGETQYF
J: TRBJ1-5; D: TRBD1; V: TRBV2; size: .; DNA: TGTGCCAGCAGTGGGTCAGGGGGCTTTCAGCCCCAGCATTTT; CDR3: CASSGSGGFQPQHF